Listed below are T cell receptor beta chains from one sample, sequenced in a study of control samples from healthy donors and cancer patients. Generated by immunoSEQ multiplex PCR, the TCRdb table keeps only in-frame clones and is missing some. The sample lists 60,000 to 65,000 clones; roughly 85% were seen once. Material: blood. The receptor set was obtained from a middle-aged man in good health. CDR3s include the opening cysteine and the closing phenylalanine or tryptophan. A D gene is named only where the DNA matches it firmly. Clone size is given for some rows only: seen once, a few or many times, or a class if the clone is expanded.

d_call: TRBD1
clone_size: -
v_call: TRBV6-6
j_call: TRBJ1-3
cdr3_aa: CASSNRGSGGNTIYF
cdr3_nt: TGTGCCAGCAGCAACAGGGGATCGGGCGGAAACACCATATATTTT

d_call: TRBD1
clone_size: -
v_call: TRBV20-1
j_call: TRBJ1-3
cdr3_aa: CSASQGASGNTIYF
cdr3_nt: TGCAGTGCTAGTCAGGGGGCCTCTGGAAACACCATATATTTT

d_call: -
clone_size: -
v_call: TRBV24-1
j_call: TRBJ1-2
cdr3_aa: CATSRGANYGYTF
cdr3_nt: TGTGCCACCAGCAGAGGAGCTAACTATGGCTACACCTTC

d_call: TRBD2
clone_size: -
v_call: TRBV30
j_call: TRBJ2-5
cdr3_aa: CAWSPGLAGFETQYF
cdr3_nt: TGTGCCTGGAGCCCGGGACTAGCGGGATTCGAGACCCAGTACTTC

d_call: -
clone_size: -
v_call: TRBV12-3/TRBV12-4
j_call: TRBJ1-2
cdr3_aa: CASSSTEFYGYTF
cdr3_nt: TGTGCCAGCAGTTCGACGGAGTTCTATGGCTACACCTTC

d_call: -
clone_size: -
v_call: TRBV2
j_call: TRBJ1-1
cdr3_aa: CASSVSATEAFF
cdr3_nt: TGTGCCAGCAGTGTTTCGGCCACTGAAGCTTTCTTT

d_call: -
clone_size: -
v_call: TRBV6-6
j_call: TRBJ1-6
cdr3_aa: CASISLRGRSPLHF
cdr3_nt: TGTGCCAGCATTTCACTCAGGGGCAGGTCACCCCTCCACTTT

d_call: -
clone_size: -
v_call: TRBV30
j_call: TRBJ1-3
cdr3_aa: CAWSVAIGNTIYF
cdr3_nt: TGTGCCTGGAGTGTGGCGATTGGAAACACCATATATTTT

d_call: -
clone_size: -
v_call: TRBV15
j_call: TRBJ1-1
cdr3_aa: CATSARGLNTEAFF
cdr3_nt: TGTGCCACCAGCGCCCGCGGTTTGAACACTGAAGCTTTCTTT

d_call: TRBD1
clone_size: -
v_call: TRBV5-1
j_call: TRBJ2-3
cdr3_aa: CASSLEHRGRDTQYF
cdr3_nt: TGCGCCAGCAGCTTGGAGCACAGGGGGCGAGATACGCAGTATTTT

d_call: -
clone_size: -
v_call: TRBV4-2
j_call: TRBJ2-3
cdr3_aa: CASSQEGSSRDTQYF
cdr3_nt: TGTGCCAGCAGCCAAGAGGGGTCCTCCAGAGATACGCAGTATTTT

d_call: TRBD2
clone_size: medium-sized
v_call: TRBV6-6
j_call: TRBJ2-7
cdr3_aa: CASSLRTSGSPYEQYF
cdr3_nt: TGTGCCAGCAGTCTTAGGACTAGCGGGAGCCCCTACGAGCAGTACTTC

d_call: -
clone_size: -
v_call: TRBV7-2
j_call: TRBJ1-5
cdr3_aa: CASSRGQHSNQPQHF
cdr3_nt: TGTGCCAGCAGCAGAGGACAGCATAGCAATCAGCCCCAGCATTTT

d_call: -
clone_size: few
v_call: TRBV2
j_call: TRBJ1-2
cdr3_aa: CASSEATGNYGYTF
cdr3_nt: TGTGCCAGCAGTGAAGCGACAGGAAACTATGGCTACACCTTC

d_call: -
clone_size: -
v_call: TRBV30
j_call: TRBJ1-4
cdr3_aa: CAWSVREKLFF
cdr3_nt: TGTGCCTGGAGTGTAAGAGAAAAACTGTTTTTT

d_call: -
clone_size: -
v_call: TRBV23-1
j_call: TRBJ2-7
cdr3_aa: CASSQGRSSYEQYF
cdr3_nt: TGCGCCAGCAGTCAGGGCCGAAGCTCCTACGAGCAGTACTTC

d_call: TRBD1
clone_size: -
v_call: TRBV10-3
j_call: TRBJ2-7
cdr3_aa: CAISTGTGSYEQYF
cdr3_nt: TGTGCCATCAGTACCGGGACAGGGTCCTACGAGCAGTACTTC

d_call: TRBD1
clone_size: -
v_call: TRBV18
j_call: TRBJ2-7
cdr3_aa: CASSPAGQGTYEQYF
cdr3_nt: TGTGCCAGCTCACCCGCGGGACAGGGGACCTACGAGCAGTACTTC

d_call: -
clone_size: -
v_call: TRBV9
j_call: TRBJ1-2
cdr3_aa: CASSVGGVNYGYTF
cdr3_nt: TGTGCCAGCAGCGTAGGAGGGGTGAACTATGGCTACACCTTC

d_call: TRBD1
clone_size: -
v_call: TRBV11-1
j_call: TRBJ2-7
cdr3_aa: CASSPPIPGQGDEQYF
cdr3_nt: TGTGCCAGCAGTCCCCCTATACCGGGACAGGGAGACGAGCAGTACTTC

d_call: -
clone_size: few
v_call: TRBV4-1
j_call: TRBJ2-4
cdr3_aa: CASSQGQGLDRAKNIQYF
cdr3_nt: TGCGCCAGCAGCCAGGGACAAGGACTAGATAGAGCCAAAAACATTCAGTACTTC

d_call: -
clone_size: -
v_call: TRBV15
j_call: TRBJ2-2
cdr3_aa: CATSRDVGGELFF
cdr3_nt: TGTGCCACCAGCAGAGATGTCGGCGGGGAGCTGTTTTTT

d_call: -
clone_size: -
v_call: TRBV7-7
j_call: TRBJ1-2
cdr3_aa: CASSPLTKPINYGYTF
cdr3_nt: TGTGCTAGCAGCCCGCTGACAAAACCAATTAACTATGGCTACACCTTC